This T cell receptor beta chain derives from a study of T cells after yellow fever vaccination. Study-level background: Preparing low-cell-number fractions relied on SMART-Seq v4 Ultra Low Input.

A 5'RACE template-switching step, the method used to make TCR cDNA, added a universal primer site and UMIs. In TCRdb, the 5' RACE reads were re-called with MiXCR into one record per CDR3 protein. The sample yields approximately 250,000 distinct CDR3 sequences, around 3.5% seen once. This CDR3 region has 12 residues. Trimming took 3 bases from V and 3 from J, leaving 8 bases between them. Looked up from germline, CDR1 is DFQATT and CDR2 is SNEGSKA (reference sequence). This clonotype has ten or more counts. The J gene is TRBJ2-5, the V gene TRBV20-1; unclear D gene. This sequence originates from a man aged 18 to 35 who received the YFV17D yellow fever vaccine. The sample consisted of PBMCs, taken 15 days after the yellow fever booster vaccination. DNA of the CDR3: TGCAGTGCTAGCCAACGGGAAGAGACCCAGTACTTC. Amino acid sequence: CSASQREETQYF.